The 3 T cell receptor beta chains given below trace back to one sample, sequenced in a study of blood T cell repertoires in COVID-19. Assay: immunoSEQ multiplex PCR; the TCRdb copy retains only in-frame clones and omits some. The sample includes hundreds of thousands of clones, about 85% seen only once; the top ten take 3% to 4.5%. The specimen was peripheral blood. These receptors all come from a woman aged 18-29 years with acute or convalescent COVID-19.

This chain uses TRBV14 with TRBJ2-7; TRBD1 is a possible D gene (5 bases). The CDR3 has 16 amino acids. Trimming cost V 3 bases and J 2 bases, with 17 bases left between them. Germline-derived CDR1 and CDR2 are SGHDN and FVKESK. CDR3 residues: CASSQIGTGVTYEQYF. The DNA for the CDR3 is TGTGCCAGCAGCCAGATTGGAACAGGCGTTACCTACGAGCAGTACTTC. The full variable domain, in which reference TRBV14 and TRBJ2-7 provide the parts outside the CDR3, is EAGVTQFPSHSVIEKGQTVTLRCDPISGHDNLYWYRRVMGKEIKFLLHFVKESKQDESGMPNNRFLAERTGGTYSTLKVQPAELEDSGVYFCASSQIGTGVTYEQYFGPGTRLTVT.

As concerns this clone: The same CDR3 is also encoded by other DNA sequences in this sample. V gene TRBV6-5 combines with J gene TRBJ2-1; no definite D call. Germline CDR1 is MNHEY and CDR2 is SVGAGI. V shed 0 bases and J shed 1 base, with 7 bases lying between them. CDR3 length: 15 residues. CDR3 nucleotide sequence: TGTGCCAGCAGTTACTCTTCGGGTTCCTACAATGAGCAGTTCTTC. Amino acid sequence: CASSYSSGSYNEQFF.

The chain combines TRBV4-1 with TRBJ1-1; the D gene is possibly TRBD1 (5 bases). V lost 7 bases and J lost 1, with 16 bases in between. Germline V gene sequence: CDR1 MGHRA, CDR2 YSYEKL. The CDR3 is 15 amino acids. The CDR3 region has the DNA TGCGCCAGCAACCTCCCAGGGCGGACGAACACTGAAGCTTTCTTT. Protein sequence: CASNLPGRTNTEAFF.